The entry below gives a single TCR beta chain sequence along with its context. The specificity of this receptor is unknown. No base qualities exist here, and no much larger clone lies one base off it. Preparation of the library involved the immunoSEQ multiplex PCR assay. In its TCRdb copy, this immuneACCESS table keeps in-frame sequences only and misses some clones. Where compared with another copy, unresolved V genes explain less than half of these, and the others have no known cause. Present in this sample are 90,000 to 150,000 clones, about nine tenths of which were seen just once. The top ten hold less than 3.5% of the sample. V is cut back by 5 bases and J by 8 bases, with 8 bases in the junction unmatched. The germline V gene provides CDR1 MNHEY and CDR2 SVGAGI. The CDR3 runs 13 amino acids, cysteine and phenylalanine included. The kept DNA is CDR3 alone, 39 bases in frame from the first base.

This sample is drawn from a study of control samples from healthy donors and cancer patients (dated by TCRdb to between 2020 and 2021). The TCR comes from a middle-aged man in good health. The chain uses TRBV6-5 and TRBJ1-2; TRBD1 aligns with 7 central bases. The material sequenced was blood. CDR3 region: CASSQQGSGGYTF. The base sequence is TGTGCCAGCAGTCAACAGGGGTCTGGGGGCTACACCTTC.